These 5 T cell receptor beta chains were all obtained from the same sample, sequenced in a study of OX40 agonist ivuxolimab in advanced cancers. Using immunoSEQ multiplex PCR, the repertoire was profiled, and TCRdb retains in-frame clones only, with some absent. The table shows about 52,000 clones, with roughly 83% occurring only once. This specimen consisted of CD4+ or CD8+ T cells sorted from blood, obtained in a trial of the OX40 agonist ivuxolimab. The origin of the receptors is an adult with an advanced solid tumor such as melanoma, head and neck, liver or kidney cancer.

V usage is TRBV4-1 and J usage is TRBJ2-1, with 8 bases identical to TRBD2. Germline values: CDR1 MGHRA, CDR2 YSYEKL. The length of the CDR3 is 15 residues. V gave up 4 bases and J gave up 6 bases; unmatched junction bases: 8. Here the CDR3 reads CASSPPPGGPNEQFF. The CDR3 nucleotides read TGCGCCAGCAGCCCCCCTCCGGGGGGGCCCAATGAGCAGTTCTTC.

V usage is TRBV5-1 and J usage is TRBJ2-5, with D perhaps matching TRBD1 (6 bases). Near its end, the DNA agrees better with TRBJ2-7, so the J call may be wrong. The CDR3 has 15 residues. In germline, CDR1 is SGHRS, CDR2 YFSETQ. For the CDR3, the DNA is TGCGCCAGCAGCTTGGACTATGGACAGAGCTACGAGCAGTACTTC. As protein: CASSLDYGQSYEQYF.

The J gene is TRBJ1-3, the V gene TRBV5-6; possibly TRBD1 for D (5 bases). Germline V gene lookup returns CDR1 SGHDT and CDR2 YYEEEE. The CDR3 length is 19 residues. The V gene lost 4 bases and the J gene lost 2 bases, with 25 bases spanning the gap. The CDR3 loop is CASSQVGPVLHVPGNTIYF. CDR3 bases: TGTGCCAGCAGCCAGGTGGGGCCAGTTCTTCACGTTCCTGGAAACACCATATATTTT.

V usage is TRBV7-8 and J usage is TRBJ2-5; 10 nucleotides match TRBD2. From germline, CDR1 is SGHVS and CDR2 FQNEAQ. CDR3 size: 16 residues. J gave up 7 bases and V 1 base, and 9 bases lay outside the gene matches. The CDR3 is CASSLELAGQRGTQYF. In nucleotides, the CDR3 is TGTGCCAGCAGCTTAGAACTAGCGGGGCAGCGGGGGACCCAGTACTTC.

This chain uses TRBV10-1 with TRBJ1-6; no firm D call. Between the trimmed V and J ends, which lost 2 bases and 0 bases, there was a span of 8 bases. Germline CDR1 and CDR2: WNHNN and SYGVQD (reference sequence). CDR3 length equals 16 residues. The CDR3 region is CASSEPLSSYNSPLHF. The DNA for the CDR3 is TGCGCCAGCAGTGAGCCCCTCAGCTCCTATAATTCACCCCTCCACTTT.